Below, 31 T cell receptor beta chains from the same sample are listed, as sequenced in a study of blood T cell repertoires in COVID-19. Clones were sequenced by immunoSEQ multiplex PCR, and TCRdb holds only the in-frame ones, with some missing. The data show fewer than 350,000 clones, with roughly 93% seen just once and about 2.3% held by the top ten. Sequences were obtained from PBMCs or T cells enriched from blood (not recorded which). The receptors were gathered from a woman aged 40 to 50 with acute COVID-19.

V is TRBV7-9 and J is TRBJ1-1; D remains ambiguous. Trimming cost V 2 bases and J 2 bases, with 6 bases left between them. Per germline, CDR1 SEHNR and CDR2 FQNEAQ (reference sequence). This CDR3 has 13 amino acids. CDR3 DNA sequence: TGTGCCAGCAGCTTACAGATCAACACTGAAGCTTTCTTT. Translated, it gives CASSLQINTEAFF. Together with reference TRBV7-9 and TRBJ1-1, the CDR3 gives the full variable domain: DTGVSQNPRHKITKRGQNVTFRCDPISEHNRLYWYRQTLGQGPEFLTYFQNEAQLEKSRLLSDRFSAERPKGSFSTLEIQRTEQGDSAMYLCASSLQINTEAFFGQGTRLTVV.

The V and J genes are TRBV7-9 and TRBJ2-5; 10 bases align to TRBD2. Losses at the gene ends were 1 base for V and 7 bases for J; bases not matched to a gene: 6. Germline CDR1 and CDR2: SEHNR and FQNEAQ (reference sequence). This CDR3 has 15 residues. The CDR3 protein is CASSLVASGSLTQYF. CDR3 nucleotide sequence: TGTGCCAGCAGCTTAGTGGCTAGCGGGAGTTTGACCCAGTACTTC. Variable domain in full (rest from reference TRBV7-9 and TRBJ2-5): DTGVSQNPRHKITKRGQNVTFRCDPISEHNRLYWYRQTLGQGPEFLTYFQNEAQLEKSRLLSDRFSAERPKGSFSTLEIQRTEQGDSAMYLCASSLVASGSLTQYFGPGTRLLVL.

This clone appeared once. V and J are TRBV2 and TRBJ2-7, with D possibly matching TRBD2 (5 bases). V was shortened by 7 bases and J by 2 bases, with 15 bases between the two germline ends. CDR3 length equals 14 residues. Germline CDR1 reads SNHLY; CDR2 reads FYNNEI. This CDR3 reads CASTRLSRTYEQYF. CDR3 nucleotide sequence: TGTGCCAGCACCCGACTAAGTAGGACCTACGAGCAGTACTTC.

This clone was observed a single time. V and J are TRBV4-1 and TRBJ2-7; unclear D gene. The V end lost 1 base, the J end lost 0 bases, and 10 bases lay between the germline ends. The V gene's germline CDR1 is MGHRA and CDR2 YSYEKL. The CDR3 is 15 amino acids. In nucleotides, the CDR3 is TGCGCCAGCAGCCAAGTTGGGCTAAGCTCCTACGAGCAGTACTTC. Residues: CASSQVGLSSYEQYF.

The CDR3 is CASSSGAAGANVLTF. Here the CDR3 DNA reads TGTGCCAGTAGTTCAGGGGCGGCCGGGGCCAACGTCCTGACTTTC. V usage is TRBV19 and J usage is TRBJ2-6; a weak D match, TRBD1 (6 bases). The V end was cut by 5 bases, the J end by 4 bases, with 12 bases between. In germline, CDR1 is LNHDA, CDR2 SQIVND (reference sequence). The CDR3 covers 15 residues.

The rearrangement uses TRBV7-9 and TRBJ2-7; tentatively, D is TRBD1 (7 bases). The CDR3 has 15 residues. CDR1 and CDR2 (germline): SEHNR, FQNEAQ (reference sequence). Trimming stripped 4 bases from V and 4 bases from J, with 17 bases between. This CDR3 reads CASSSPRDRAYEQYF. The CDR3 DNA is TGTGCCAGCAGCTCACCGCGGGACAGAGCTTACGAGCAGTACTTC. The full variable domain, with the rest looked up from reference TRBV7-9 and TRBJ2-7, is DTGVSQNPRHKITKRGQNVTFRCDPISEHNRLYWYRQTLGQGPEFLTYFQNEAQLEKSRLLSDRFSAERPKGSFSTLEIQRTEQGDSAMYLCASSSPRDRAYEQYFGPGTRLTVT.

This chain links TRBV11-2 with TRBJ2-6, with D uncertain. In germline, CDR1 is SGHAT, CDR2 FQNNGV. V lost 5 bases and J 0 bases, leaving 14 bases between the germline ends. CDR3 length: 17 residues. The CDR3 bases are TGTGCCAGCAGCACGAGACTTCTAAACTCTGGGGCCAACGTCCTGACTTTC. It translates to CASSTRLLNSGANVLTF.

The V call is TRBV3-1 (or the pseudogene TRBV3-2), the J call TRBJ2-3, with 7 positions matching TRBD2. CDR1 is LGHDT, CDR2 YNNKEL, per germline (reference sequence). Losses at the gene ends were 3 bases for V and 0 bases for J; bases not matched to a gene: 6. This CDR3 is built from 16 residues. The CDR3 spells CASSHATSASTDTQYF. In DNA form, the CDR3 reads TGTGCCAGCAGCCACGCCACTAGCGCTAGCACAGATACGCAGTATTTT.

V gene TRBV7-3 combines with J gene TRBJ2-5, with 16 bases matching TRBD2. Per germline, CDR1 SGHTA and CDR2 FQGTGA. This CDR3 has 17 residues. V was clipped by 5 bases and J by 4 bases; unmatched bases: 7. CDR3 residues: CASSPGTSGGVRETQYF. The CDR3 coding sequence is TGTGCCAGCAGCCCCGGGACTAGCGGGGGGGTTCGAGAGACCCAGTACTTC.

This chain links TRBV3-1 (or the pseudogene TRBV3-2) with TRBJ1-1, with TRBD1 matching 7 bases. Germline assignment: CDR1 LGHDT and CDR2 YNNKEL (reference sequence). The CDR3 is 13 residues long. V gave up 3 bases and J gave up 4 bases; unmatched junction bases: 2. The CDR3: CASSQDRSTEAFF. The CDR3 nucleotides read TGTGCCAGCAGCCAGGACAGGAGCACTGAAGCTTTCTTT.

This clone was recorded many times. CDR3 sequence reads: CASSEADWTGNIQYF. Here the CDR3 DNA reads TGTGCCAGCAGTGAAGCGGATTGGACAGGGAACATTCAGTACTTC. V is TRBV2 and J is TRBJ2-4, with 8 nucleotides matching TRBD1. The CDR3 runs to 15 residues. Germline V gives CDR1 SNHLY, CDR2 FYNNEI. Trimming took 0 bases from V and 7 from J; bases not matched to a gene: 5.

The rearrangement uses TRBV2 and TRBJ2-6; tentative D call: TRBD1 (6 bases). The CDR3 is made up of 17 amino acids. CDR1 is SNHLY and CDR2 is FYNNEI in the germline V gene. The V gene lost 6 bases and the J gene lost 3 bases, with 18 bases spanning the gap. This CDR3 reads CASRANRAAGGANVLTF. CDR3 in DNA: TGTGCCAGCAGAGCTAACAGGGCGGCGGGTGGGGCCAACGTCCTGACTTTC. Looking up the rest from reference TRBV2 and TRBJ2-6 gives the full variable domain: EPEVTQTPSHQVTQMGQEVILRCVPISNHLYFYWYRQILGQKVEFLVSFYNNEISEKSEIFDDQFSVERPDGSNFTLKIRSTKLEDSAMYFCASRANRAAGGANVLTFGAGSRLTVL.

This clone was detected only once. The chain links TRBV7-9 to TRBJ2-7, with D possibly TRBD1 on 6 matching bases. CDR1 is SEHNR and CDR2 is FQNEAQ in the germline V gene (reference sequence). V was cut by 4 bases and J by 4 bases, with 17 bases left in between. The CDR3 contains 15 residues. The CDR3 protein is CASSSSGVGSYEQYF. CDR3 nucleotides: TGTGCCAGCAGCTCCTCAGGGGTGGGCTCTTACGAGCAGTACTTC.

The chain employs TRBV5-1 and TRBJ2-2; unclear D gene. Trimming shortened V by 7 bases and J by 0 bases, and 13 bases separated the two germline ends. The CDR3 runs 15 residues. Germline V gives CDR1 SGHRS, CDR2 YFSETQ. The CDR3 DNA is TGCGCCAGCTCCACCCTGCTAGCGAACACCGGGGAGCTGTTTTTT. This codes for CASSTLLANTGELFF.

V and J are TRBV19 and TRBJ2-3; weak D call: TRBD1 (5 bases). With 6 bases removed from V and 7 bases from J, the gap between germline ends came to 14 bases. Germline-derived CDR1 and CDR2 are LNHDA and SQIVND (reference sequence). This CDR3 has 13 amino acids. In nucleotides, the CDR3 is TGTGCCAGTAGCCCCGATCGACAGAATACGCAGTATTTT. Translating it yields CASSPDRQNTQYF.

A few counts support this clone. The rearrangement joins TRBV11-3 to TRBJ1-4, with D perhaps TRBD1 (5 bases). V lost 5 bases to trimming and J lost 3 bases, with 13 bases between them. This CDR3 is 15 amino acids long. Germline-derived CDR1 and CDR2 are SGHNT and YENEEA. The CDR3 region is CASSPDGGSNEKLFF. The CDR3, as DNA: TGTGCCAGCAGCCCGGACGGGGGATCTAATGAAAAACTGTTTTTT.

This chain links TRBV12-5 with TRBJ1-5; D gene ambiguous. The length of the CDR3 is 16 residues. CDR1 and CDR2 from the germline V gene are LGHNT and FRNRAP. V was clipped by 0 bases and J by 5 bases, with 14 bases between them. CDR3 residues: CASGLVLHGRDQPQHF. DNA of the CDR3: TGTGCTAGTGGTTTGGTACTTCACGGGAGGGATCAGCCCCAGCATTTT.

The chain joins TRBV4-3 to TRBJ2-4; a weak D match, TRBD2 (5 bases). Germline CDR1 is LGHNA and CDR2 is YSLEER. The V gene lost 0 bases and the J gene lost 2 bases, with 8 bases spanning the gap. CDR3 length equals 15 residues. The DNA of the CDR3 is TGCGCCAGCAGCCAAGATCGAGGGACCAAAAACATTCAGTACTTC. It translates to CASSQDRGTKNIQYF.

The chain employs TRBV7-3 and TRBJ1-1; tentatively, D is TRBD1 (6 bases). The germline V and J ends were trimmed by 2 bases and 8 bases, with 12 bases remaining between them. Germline loops: CDR1 SGHTA, CDR2 FQGTGA. The length of the CDR3 is 13 residues. The CDR3 loop reads CASSLVIGGEAFF. The CDR3 DNA follows: TGTGCCAGCAGCTTAGTAATTGGGGGCGAAGCTTTCTTT.

V is TRBV18 and J is TRBJ2-7; 14 positions agree with TRBD2. After removal of 3 bases from V and 7 bases from J, the junction contained 11 bases not matched to a gene. CDR3 length: 17 residues. Germline CDR1 and CDR2: KGHSH and LQKENI. For the CDR3, the DNA is TGTGCCAGCTCACCGCCGCAGACTAGCGGGAGGGCTGGGGAGCAGTACTTC. It translates to CASSPPQTSGRAGEQYF.

V is TRBV15 and J is TRBJ2-5, with D possibly TRBD2 on 6 matching bases. The germline V gene has CDR1 LNHNV and CDR2 YYDKDF (reference sequence). V gave up 8 bases and J gave up 1 base, with 20 bases separating them. The CDR3 is 16 residues long. DNA of the CDR3: TGTGCCACCGGCCCGGAGGGGACCTTGATCCAAGAGACCCAGTACTTC. This codes for CATGPEGTLIQETQYF.

The chain has TRBV7-9 and TRBJ2-2; 7 bases align to TRBD1. Germline CDR1 SEHNR, CDR2 FQNEAQ (reference sequence). Unmatched junction bases numbered 2, after V lost 5 bases and J lost 5 bases. The CDR3 is 13 amino acids. The chain's CDR3 is CASSPRGTGELFF. Written as DNA, the CDR3 is TGTGCCAGCAGCCCCAGGGGGACCGGGGAGCTGTTTTTT.

The chain uses TRBV21-1 and TRBJ1-2; TRBD1 is taken as the D call from the table, unchecked against the DNA. TRBV21-1 is given as a pseudogene. The CDR3 covers 12 residues. CDR3 sequence: CASGGQGRGYTF. CDR3 in DNA: TGTGCCAGCGGGGGACAGGGTCGAGGCTACACCTTC.

The J gene is TRBJ1-2, the V gene TRBV28; TRBD1 is a possible D gene (6 bases). The CDR3 has 13 amino acids. CDR1 and CDR2 (germline): MDHEN, SYDVKM. Trimming took 5 bases from V and 5 from J, leaving 12 bases between them. CDR3 loop: CASSTGFRYGYTF. Written as DNA, the CDR3 is TGTGCCAGCAGTACAGGGTTTAGGTATGGCTACACCTTC.

J is TRBJ2-2 and V is TRBV27; 7 positions agree with TRBD2. Germline V gene data show CDR1 as MNHEY and CDR2 as SMNVEV (reference sequence). The CDR3 length is 15 residues. V lost 4 bases, J lost 2 bases, and 4 bases stayed unmatched. The CDR3 DNA follows: TGTGCCAGCAGTTATCTAGCGGAAAACACCGGGGAGCTGTTTTTT. It yields the protein CASSYLAENTGELFF.

V is TRBV18 and J is TRBJ2-2; TRBD2 aligns across 8 bases. The CDR3 is made up of 17 amino acids. CDR1 and CDR2 from the germline V gene are KGHSH and LQKENI. J gave up 0 bases and V 3 bases, and 6 bases lay outside the gene matches. Written as DNA, the CDR3 is TGTGCCAGCTCACCTCCCCGGGGGGGTACGAACACCGGGGAGCTGTTTTTT. This sequence encodes CASSPPRGGTNTGELFF.

This chain links TRBV7-9 with TRBJ1-6; D possibly corresponds to TRBD1 (5 bases). This CDR3 region has 15 residues. V lost 6 bases to trimming and J lost 7 bases, with 16 bases between them. The germline gives CDR1 SEHNR, CDR2 FQNEAQ (reference sequence). In nucleotides, the CDR3 is TGTGCCAGCAGACAGGCGGGGGAGGCCAATTCACCCCTCCACTTT. Translation gives CASRQAGEANSPLHF.

The chain links TRBV11-3 to TRBJ1-1; 10 nucleotides agree with TRBD1. Germline V lookup: CDR1 SGHNT, CDR2 YENEEA. With V trimmed by 3 bases and J by 6 bases, 7 bases remained unmatched. The CDR3 runs 15 residues. CDR3 nucleotide sequence: TGTGCCAGCAGCTTCTACGGGACAGGGGAATCTGAAGCTTTCTTT. It translates to CASSFYGTGESEAFF.

This rearrangement joins TRBV2 to TRBJ2-7, with D possibly TRBD2 on 5 matching bases. This CDR3 contains 12 residues. Trimming cost V 7 bases and J 6 bases, with 13 bases left between them. The germline CDR1 and CDR2 sequences are SNHLY and FYNNEI. The CDR3 nucleotides are TGTGCCAGCAAGCGGCAGCCTATCGAGCAGTACTTC. Its translation is CASKRQPIEQYF.

By its share, this clone is large (0.1 to 1%). The same CDR3 also results from other DNA sequences found in this sample. The J gene is TRBJ2-3, the V gene TRBV4-3; no definite D call. From germline, CDR1 is LGHNA and CDR2 YSLEER. Trimming removed 0 bases at V and 6 bases at J, with 7 bases between. The CDR3 totals 13 residues. DNA for the CDR3: TGCGCCAGCAGCCAAGAACGTACTGATACGCAGTATTTT. Translating it yields CASSQERTDTQYF.

The chain joins TRBV19 to TRBJ1-5; the D gene is possibly TRBD1 (5 bases). Germline CDR1 and CDR2: LNHDA and SQIVND (reference sequence). This CDR3 is 16 amino acids long. V was cut by 3 bases and J by 3 bases, with 15 bases left in between. CDR3 protein: CASSIGGGRANQPQHF. CDR3 DNA sequence: TGTGCCAGTAGTATTGGGGGAGGGCGGGCCAATCAGCCCCAGCATTTT.